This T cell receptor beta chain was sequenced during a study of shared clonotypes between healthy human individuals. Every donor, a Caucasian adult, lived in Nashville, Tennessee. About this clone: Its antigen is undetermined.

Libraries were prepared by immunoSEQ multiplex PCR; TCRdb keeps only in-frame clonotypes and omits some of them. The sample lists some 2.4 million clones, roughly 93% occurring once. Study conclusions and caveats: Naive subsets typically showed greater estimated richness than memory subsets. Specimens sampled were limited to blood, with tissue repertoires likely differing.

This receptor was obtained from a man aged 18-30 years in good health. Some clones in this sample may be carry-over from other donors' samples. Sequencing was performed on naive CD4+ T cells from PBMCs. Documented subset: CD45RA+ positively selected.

This CDR3 is CSVGGAGVGYEQYF. The CDR3 DNA follows: TGCAGCGTTGGCGGAGCGGGAGTCGGGTACGAGCAGTACTTC. The rearrangement links TRBV29-1 to TRBJ2-7; 8 nucleotides agree with TRBD2. This CDR3 has 14 residues. Per germline, CDR1 SQVTM and CDR2 ANQGSEA. The V segment lost 4 bases and the J segment 4 bases; nucleotides outside the gene matches: 9.